The rows below give T cell receptor beta chains drawn from one sample of a study of blood T cell repertoires in COVID-19. Sequenced by immunoSEQ multiplex PCR; TCRdb stores in-frame clones only, minus some. This table has about 370,000 clones, more than 80% appearing once. Sequenced: PBMCs or T cells enriched from blood (not recorded which). These receptors were obtained from a man aged 18 to 29 who had recovered from COVID-19. CDR3s include the opening cysteine and the closing phenylalanine or tryptophan. D genes are given only for firm matches. Part of the rows lack a size; the others show once, few, many or a class for expanded clones.

-,TRBJ2-1,-,TRBV7-3,TGTGCCAGCAGCTGGGGCCCCAGCTCCTACAATGAGCAGTTCTTC,CASSWGPSSYNEQFF
-,TRBJ2-6,-,TRBV5-1,TGCGCCAGCACCCCAGCTGGGGCCAACGTCCTGACTTTC,CASTPAGANVLTF
-,TRBJ1-2,-,TRBV18,TGTGCCAGCTCACTTGACAGAACCTATGGCTACACCTTC,CASSLDRTYGYTF
TRBD1,TRBJ1-1,-,TRBV10-1,TGCGCCAGCACCAGGGACAGGAACACTGAAGCTTTCTTT,CASTRDRNTEAFF
-,TRBJ1-5,-,TRBV5-8,TGTGCCAGCAGCCTTATGGACAGCCCCGATCAGCCCCAGCATTTT,CASSLMDSPDQPQHF
-,TRBJ1-6,once,TRBV4-3,TGCGCCAGCAGCCGGGCGTTCTTTTCACCCCTCCACTTT,CASSRAFFSPLHF
-,TRBJ1-2,-,TRBV10-2,TGCGCCAGCAGTGTATGGGGGGAGGGCTACACCTTC,CASSVWGEGYTF
-,TRBJ2-1,-,TRBV11-3,TGTGCCAGCAGCTTCGGGCAGGGGCACTACAATGAGCAGTTCTTC,CASSFGQGHYNEQFF
TRBD1,TRBJ2-3,-,TRBV6-4,TGTGCCAGCGGGCAGGGGGTCGGAGATACGCAGTATTTT,CASGQGVGDTQYF
-,TRBJ2-5,-,TRBV27,TGTGCCAGCAGTACTTTACCCCCCGCCGGGTGGGAGACCCAGTACTTC,CASSTLPPAGWETQYF
-,TRBJ2-1,-,TRBV12-3/TRBV12-4,TGTGCCAGCAGTAAGCAGGGCTATGAGCAGTTCTTC,CASSKQGYEQFF
-,TRBJ1-6,once,TRBV4-2,TGTGCCAGCAGCCAAGGGGGCAGGCAGATCTATAATTCACCCCTCCACTTT,CASSQGGRQIYNSPLHF
TRBD2,TRBJ2-3,-,TRBV4-2,TGTGCCAGCAGCCAAGCCCCCGTAATAGCGGGAGGCACAGATACGCAGTATTTT,CASSQAPVIAGGTDTQYF
-,TRBJ2-7,-,TRBV2,TGTGCCAGCGTCCTGGAGTTCTCCTACGAGCAGTACTTC,CASVLEFSYEQYF
TRBD2,TRBJ2-5,once,TRBV5-6,TGTGCCAGCAGCTTGGCACTAGCGAGCCCAGAGACCCAGTACTTC,CASSLALASPETQYF
TRBD1,TRBJ2-1,-,TRBV2,TGTGCCAGCACGACACAGGGGTCCTACAATGAGCAGTTCTTC,CASTTQGSYNEQFF
TRBD2,TRBJ2-1,-,TRBV6-5,TGTGCCAGCATTAACCCTACTAGCGGGAGTGTTGAGCAGTTCTTC,CASINPTSGSVEQFF
TRBD2,TRBJ2-3,-,TRBV5-1,TGCGCCAGCAGGATACTAGCGGGAGGGCCAGATACGCAGTATTTT,CASRILAGGPDTQYF
TRBD2,TRBJ2-3,-,TRBV6-2/TRBV6-3,TGTGCCAGCAGTTACTCGGGACTAGCGTACACAGATACGCAGTATTTT,CASSYSGLAYTDTQYF
TRBD2,TRBJ2-3,-,TRBV7-2,TGTGCCAGCACTAGCGGGGGGGCGTGGGATACGCAGTATTTT,CASTSGGAWDTQYF
TRBD1,TRBJ1-3,-,TRBV10-2,TGCGCCAGCAGTGAAGGGACAGGGGCTGATAACTCTGGAAACACCATATATTTT,CASSEGTGADNSGNTIYF
TRBD1,TRBJ2-4,-,TRBV7-2,TGTGCCAGCAGCTTACATTGGGGACAGGGAGCCAAAAACATTCAGTACTTC,CASSLHWGQGAKNIQYF
TRBD2,TRBJ2-5,-,TRBV5-4,TGTGCCAGCAGCTTTTCTAGACTAGCGGTGTACCAAGAGACCCAGTACTTC,CASSFSRLAVYQETQYF
TRBD1,TRBJ2-2,-,TRBV7-9,TGTGCCAGCAGCTCCCGGGACAGGGGAGAAACCGGGGAGCTGTTTTTT,CASSSRDRGETGELFF
-,TRBJ2-7,-,TRBV27,TGTGCCAGCAGTTTATCTCAGTACACCTACGAGCAGTACTTC,CASSLSQYTYEQYF
TRBD2,TRBJ2-1,-,TRBV11-2,TGTGCCAGCAGTTCCCAAAGCGGGGGGTCTTCAAATGAGCAGTTCTTC,CASSSQSGGSSNEQFF
TRBD1,TRBJ2-6,-,TRBV7-9,TGTGCCAGCAGCTTAGGGCTTCACAGGGGACCTTCTGGGGCCAACGTCCTGACTTTC,CASSLGLHRGPSGANVLTF
-,TRBJ1-4,-,TRBV10-3,TGTGCCATCAGTGAGCGAAATCTGCAGGGGAAAAGTGAAAAACTGTTTTTT,CAISERNLQGKSEKLFF
TRBD1,TRBJ1-5,-,TRBV28,TGTGCCAGCAGTTCGCAGGGGGCGGTTCAGCCCCAGCATTTT,CASSSQGAVQPQHF
TRBD1,TRBJ2-1,-,TRBV5-4,TGTGCCAGCAGCGATGCAGGGGGCACCTACAATGAGCAGTTCTTC,CASSDAGGTYNEQFF